A single sample gave rise to the 2 T cell receptor beta chains below, sequenced in a study of CD4 and CD8 cells across lung adenocarcinoma regions. TCRdb recomputed calls from the PCR reads with MiXCR, one row per CDR3 protein. The sample lists 25,000 to 30,000 distinct CDR3 sequences; about 50% were seen once. The sample taken for sequencing was CD8+ T cells from the center of a lung tumor. These receptors originate from a male donor with lung adenocarcinoma. The CD4 and CD8 labels of this study may be unreliable.

For this clonotype: Germline and junction disagree at one end, which may indicate a read error. This chain joins TRBV10-3 and TRBJ2-3; TRBD1 agrees at 8 bases. CDR3 length: 14 amino acids. Germline values: CDR1 ENHRY, CDR2 SYGVKD. As DNA, the CDR3 is TGTGCCATCGGGGACAGGCACGGCACAGAGACGCAGTATTTT. Translated: CAIGDRHGTETQYF.

The chain links TRBV7-8 to TRBJ2-3; D gene ambiguous. Germline lookup yields CDR1 SGHVS and CDR2 FQNEAQ. This CDR3 region has 16 residues. V lost 3 bases to trimming and J lost 0 bases, with 13 bases between them. The CDR3 DNA reads as TGTGCCAGCAGCTTTGGGATACTCCTTAGCACAGATACGCAGTATTTT. Its protein product is CASSFGILLSTDTQYF. The full variable domain, with the rest looked up from reference TRBV7-8 and TRBJ2-3, is GAGVSQSPRYKVAKRGQDVALRCDPISGHVSLFWYQQALGQGPEFLTYFQNEAQLDKSGLPSDRFFAERPEGSVSTLKIQRTQQEDSAVYLCASSFGILLSTDTQYFGPGTRLTVL.